The 18 T cell receptor beta chains below were found in one sample sequenced in a study of OX40 agonist ivuxolimab in advanced cancers. Measured with immunoSEQ multiplex PCR; TCRdb has only the in-frame clones, and not every one. The sample carries fewer than 85,000 clones, about 86% recorded once. This material consisted of CD4+ or CD8+ T cells sorted from blood, taken in a trial of the OX40 agonist ivuxolimab. These TCRs come from an adult with an advanced solid tumor such as melanoma, head and neck, liver or kidney cancer.

The chain recombines TRBV9 with TRBJ2-2, with 11 bases that match TRBD2. Germline V gene sequence: CDR1 SGDLS, CDR2 YYNGEE. V was clipped by 0 bases and J by 6 bases; unmatched bases: 10. CDR3 length: 18 residues. The CDR3 here is CASSVAVIAGGPAGELFF. The DNA for the CDR3 is TGTGCCAGCAGCGTAGCGGTAATAGCGGGAGGGCCCGCCGGGGAGCTGTTTTTT.

The chain recombines TRBV6-1 with TRBJ1-5; no firm D call. V lost 3 bases and J 6 bases, leaving 9 bases between the germline ends. The CDR3 length is 13 residues. Germline V gene sequence: CDR1 MNHNS, CDR2 SASEGT. In DNA, the CDR3 is TGTGCCAGCAGTGAGGGTATCGGTCAGCCCCAGCATTTT. Its translation: CASSEGIGQPQHF.

The genes are TRBV19 and TRBJ1-5, with D tentatively TRBD1 (6 bases). The CDR3 runs 14 residues. CDR1 is LNHDA and CDR2 is SQIVND in the germline V gene (reference sequence). The V end was cut by 6 bases, the J end by 2 bases, with 11 bases between. The CDR3 DNA reads as TGTGCCAGTAGGTATCGACAGGGCAATCAGCCCCAGCATTTT. Translated: CASRYRQGNQPQHF. Full variable domain (missing parts from reference TRBV19 and TRBJ1-5): DGGITQSPKYLFRKEGQNVTLSCEQNLNHDAMYWYRQDPGQGLRLIYYSQIVNDFQKGDIAEGYSVSREKKESFPLTVTSAQKNPTAFYLCASRYRQGNQPQHFGDGTRLSIL.

V and J are TRBV28 and TRBJ1-1; no clear D gene. The germline V and J ends were trimmed by 2 bases and 7 bases, with 11 bases remaining between them. Per the germline V gene, CDR1 is MDHEN and CDR2 is SYDVKM. This CDR3 comprises 13 residues. CDR3 region: CASSLPGRNEAFF. In DNA form, the CDR3 reads TGTGCCAGCAGTTTACCCGGGCGAAATGAAGCTTTCTTT.

The rearrangement joins TRBV19 to TRBJ2-5; D may be TRBD2 (5 bases). The V end lost 4 bases, the J end lost 3 bases, and 12 bases lay between the germline ends. CDR3 length: 14 residues. CDR1 LNHDA and CDR2 SQIVND come from the germline V gene (reference sequence). CDR3 loop: CASSTGLFKETQYF. The CDR3 coding sequence is TGTGCCAGTAGTACCGGACTCTTCAAAGAGACCCAGTACTTC.

This clone has a handful of counts. The chain joins TRBV20-1 to TRBJ2-7; D call uncertain. CDR3 size: 11 residues. V lost 5 bases to trimming and J lost 7 bases, with 12 bases between them. Germline loops: CDR1 DFQATT, CDR2 SNEGSKA (reference sequence). The DNA of the CDR3 is TGCAGTGCTCACGGTCCTCGGGAGCAGTACTTC. Translating it yields CSAHGPREQYF.

The rearrangement links TRBV9 to TRBJ2-1; the D gene is possibly TRBD1 (6 bases). V dropped 4 bases and J dropped 7 bases, with 15 bases sitting between them. This CDR3 comprises 14 residues. Germline-derived CDR1 and CDR2 are SGDLS and YYNGEE. The CDR3, as DNA: TGTGCCAGCAGCCCTAGTGGACAGCAGAATGAGCAGTTCTTC. This translates into CASSPSGQQNEQFF.

This clone was counted a single time. The V gene is TRBV7-9, the J gene TRBJ1-1; D remains unclear. The CDR3 extends over 14 amino acids. The V gene lost 5 bases and the J gene lost 5 bases, with 15 bases spanning the gap. In germline, CDR1 is SEHNR, CDR2 FQNEAQ (reference sequence). CDR3 protein: CASSPIGLMTEAFF. CDR3 bases: TGTGCCAGCAGCCCTATTGGACTCATGACTGAAGCTTTCTTT.

V is TRBV7-2 and J is TRBJ2-7, with 9 bases that match TRBD1. Germline CDR1 reads SGHTA; CDR2 reads FQGNSA. The CDR3 contains 15 residues. Unmatched junction bases numbered 7, after V lost 3 bases and J lost 4 bases. The CDR3 DNA reads TGTGCCAGCAGCTTCGCCGGGACAGGGCCGTACGAGCAGTACTTC. Protein: CASSFAGTGPYEQYF.

J is TRBJ1-4 and V is TRBV4-2, with D perhaps TRBD1 (5 bases). Trimming pared 4 bases from V and 3 bases from J, leaving 12 bases between. The CDR3 extends over 15 amino acids. Per germline, CDR1 LGHNA and CDR2 YNFKEQ. CDR3 protein: CASSRSGSANEKLFF. The CDR3, as DNA: TGTGCCAGCAGCCGATCAGGGTCGGCTAATGAAAAACTGTTTTTT.

The chain combines TRBV6-6 with TRBJ2-3; 9 nucleotides line up with TRBD2. CDR3 size: 13 residues. The trim removed 5 bases at V and 6 bases at J, leaving 3 bases unmatched. Germline V gene lookup returns CDR1 MNHNY and CDR2 SVGAGI (reference sequence). As DNA, the CDR3 is TGTGCCAGCAGTCCCGGGACTAGCGATACGCAGTATTTT. It specifies CASSPGTSDTQYF.

The count of this clone is one. The chain is built from TRBV9 and TRBJ1-1; D may be TRBD1 (6 bases). Trimming shortened V by 0 bases and J by 1 base, and 16 bases separated the two germline ends. Germline V lookup: CDR1 SGDLS, CDR2 YYNGEE. This CDR3 region has 17 residues. For the CDR3, the DNA is TGTGCCAGCAGCGTAGTCCCCAGCAGGGGATCGAACACTGAAGCTTTCTTT. It translates to CASSVVPSRGSNTEAFF.

The genes are TRBV2 and TRBJ2-3; 10 bases are a match to TRBD2. V shed 7 bases, J shed 9 bases, and the junction held 13 bases outside the gene matches. From germline, CDR1 is SNHLY and CDR2 FYNNEI. The CDR3 contains 15 residues. The CDR3, as DNA: TGTGCCAGCAAAGACCCTAGCGGGGGCCGGTGGACGCAGTATTTT. Protein product: CASKDPSGGRWTQYF.

This rearrangement joins TRBV7-8 to TRBJ2-1, with 11 bases aligning to TRBD2. CDR1 SGHVS and CDR2 FQNEAQ come from the germline V gene. V lost 5 bases and J lost 7; bases outside the gene matches: 10. The length of the CDR3 is 16 residues. The CDR3 nucleotides read TGTGCCAGCAGCCTGTCGACTAGCGGGATGGCGAATGAGCAGTTCTTC. It encodes CASSLSTSGMANEQFF.

V gene TRBV23-1 combines with J gene TRBJ1-5, with 9 bases matching TRBD1. TRBV23-1 is noted as an ORF with a role that remains uncertain. Losses at the gene ends were 8 bases for V and 6 bases for J; bases not matched to a gene: 8. This CDR3 is 14 amino acids long. In DNA form, the CDR3 reads TGCGCCAGCCCGGGACAGGGAGAGGCTCAGCCCCAGCATTTT. This encodes CASPGQGEAQPQHF.

The rearrangement joins TRBV2 to TRBJ2-5; 8 bases fit TRBD2. Germline-derived CDR1 and CDR2 are SNHLY and FYNNEI. V dropped 6 bases and J dropped 7; count of bases not matched to a gene: 10. CDR3 length: 14 residues. CDR3 in DNA: TGTGCCAGCAGGTCCACTAGCGGACATGGGACCCAGTACTTC. This gives the protein CASRSTSGHGTQYF.

J is TRBJ2-7 and V is TRBV6-5; D is ambiguous. Trimming cost V 2 bases and J 6 bases, with 11 bases left between them. This CDR3 contains 13 residues. Germline V gives CDR1 MNHEY, CDR2 SVGAGI. The CDR3 protein is CASSYTPTTEQYF. The CDR3 DNA sequence: TGTGCCAGCAGTTACACCCCCACTACCGAGCAGTACTTC.

The chain is built from TRBV9 and TRBJ1-1; TRBD1 might be the D (5 bases). Germline loops: CDR1 SGDLS, CDR2 YYNGEE. Between the trimmed V and J ends, which lost 6 bases and 4 bases, there was a span of 16 bases. The CDR3 contains 14 residues. CDR3 DNA: TGTGCCAGCAACATGGACGCAAGGGGCACTGAAGCTTTCTTT. Translating it yields CASNMDARGTEAFF.